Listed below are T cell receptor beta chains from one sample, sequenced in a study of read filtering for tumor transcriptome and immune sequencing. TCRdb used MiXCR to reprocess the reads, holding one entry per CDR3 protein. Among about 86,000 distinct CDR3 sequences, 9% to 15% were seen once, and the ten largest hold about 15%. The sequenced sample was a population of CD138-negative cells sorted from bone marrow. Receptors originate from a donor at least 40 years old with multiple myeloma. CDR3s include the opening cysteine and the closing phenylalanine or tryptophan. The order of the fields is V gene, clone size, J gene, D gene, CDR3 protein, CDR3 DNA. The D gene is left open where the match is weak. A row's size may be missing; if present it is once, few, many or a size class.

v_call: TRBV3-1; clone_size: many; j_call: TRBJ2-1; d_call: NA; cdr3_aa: CASSPFPGLWLF; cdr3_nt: TGTGCCAGCAGCCCTTTCCCGGGACTTTGGCTGTTC
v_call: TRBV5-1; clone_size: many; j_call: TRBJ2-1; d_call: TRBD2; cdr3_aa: CASSWGLAGSSYNEQFF; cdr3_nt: TGCGCCAGCAGCTGGGGACTAGCGGGAAGCTCCTACAATGAGCAGTTCTTC
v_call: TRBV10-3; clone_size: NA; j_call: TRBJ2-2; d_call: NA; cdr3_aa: CAISESSGQMHTGELFF; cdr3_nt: TGTGCCATCAGTGAGTCGAGCGGACAGATGCACACCGGGGAGCTGTTTTTT
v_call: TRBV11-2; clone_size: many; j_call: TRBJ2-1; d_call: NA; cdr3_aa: CASSLNGGRDYPFF; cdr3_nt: TGTGCCAGCAGCTTAAATGGGGGGCGGGACTATCCGTTCTTC
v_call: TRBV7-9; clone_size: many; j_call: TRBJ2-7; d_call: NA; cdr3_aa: CASSSRDSREQYF; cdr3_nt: TGTGCCAGCAGCTCTCGGGACTCGAGGGAGCAGTACTTC
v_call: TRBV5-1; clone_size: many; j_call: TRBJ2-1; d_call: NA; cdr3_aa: CASSLGMGPPYNEQFF; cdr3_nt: TGCGCCAGCAGCTTAGGTATGGGACCCCCTTACAATGAGCAGTTCTTC
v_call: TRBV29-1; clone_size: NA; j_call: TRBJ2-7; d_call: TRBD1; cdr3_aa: CSVEGQGWEQYF; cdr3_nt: TGCAGCGTTGAGGGACAGGGTTGGGAGCAGTACTTC
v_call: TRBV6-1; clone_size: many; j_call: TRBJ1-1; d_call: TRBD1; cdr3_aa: CASSQDRWSMNTEAFF; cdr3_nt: TGTGCCAGCAGTCAGGACAGGTGGTCCATGAACACTGAAGCTTTCTTT
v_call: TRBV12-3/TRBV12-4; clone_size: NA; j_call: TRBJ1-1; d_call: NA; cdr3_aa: CTSRGPEAFF; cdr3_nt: TGTACCAGCAGAGGGCCTGAAGCTTTCTTT
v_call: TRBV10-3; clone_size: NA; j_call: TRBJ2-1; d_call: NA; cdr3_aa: CAISDPLTSLGEQFF; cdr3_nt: TGTGCCATCAGTGACCCCCTTACTAGTTTGGGTGAGCAGTTCTTC
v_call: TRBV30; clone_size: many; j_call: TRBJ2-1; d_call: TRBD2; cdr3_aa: CAWALAGDEQFF; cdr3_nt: TGTGCCTGGGCACTAGCGGGAGATGAGCAGTTCTTC
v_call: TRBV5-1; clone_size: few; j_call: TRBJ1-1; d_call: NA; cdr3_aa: CASSFDRTEAFF; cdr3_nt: TGCGCCAGCAGCTTTGACAGGACTGAAGCTTTCTTT
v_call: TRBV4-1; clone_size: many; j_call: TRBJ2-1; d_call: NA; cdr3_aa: CASSQEGRRSSYNEQFF; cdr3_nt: TGCGCCAGCAGCCAGGAGGGGCGCAGGAGCTCCTACAATGAGCAGTTCTTC
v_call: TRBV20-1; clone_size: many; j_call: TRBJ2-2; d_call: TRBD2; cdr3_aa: CSAPRRGRVTGELFF; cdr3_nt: TGCAGTGCCCCCAGGCGGGGGAGGGTTACCGGGGAGCTGTTTTTT
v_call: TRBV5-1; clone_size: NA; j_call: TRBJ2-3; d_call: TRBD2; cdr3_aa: CAGSLATREGAGTQYF; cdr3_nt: TGCGCCGGCAGCTTGGCTACGCGGGAGGGGGCTGGAACGCAGTATTTT
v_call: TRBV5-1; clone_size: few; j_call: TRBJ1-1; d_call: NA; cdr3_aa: CASSPYREGNTEAFF; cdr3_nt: TGCGCCAGCAGCCCTTACAGGGAAGGGAACACTGAAGCTTTCTTT
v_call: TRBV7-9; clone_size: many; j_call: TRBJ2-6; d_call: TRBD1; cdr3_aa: CASSFRGWLAGANVLTF; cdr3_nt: TGTGCCAGCAGCTTCAGGGGGTGGCTAGCAGGGGCCAACGTCCTGACTTTC
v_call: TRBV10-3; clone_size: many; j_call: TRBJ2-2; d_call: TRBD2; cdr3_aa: CAISEPGGRIAGELFF; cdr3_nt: TGTGCCATCAGTGAGCCCGGCGGGAGGATTGCCGGGGAGCTGTTTTTT
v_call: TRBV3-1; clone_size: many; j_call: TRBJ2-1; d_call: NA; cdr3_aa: CASSLRLDNEQFF; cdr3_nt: TGTGCCAGCAGTCTCCGACTTGACAATGAGCAGTTCTTC
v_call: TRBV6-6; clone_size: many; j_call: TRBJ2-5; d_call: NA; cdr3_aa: CASRLLSQETQYF; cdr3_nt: TGTGCCAGCAGACTATTATCCCAAGAGACCCAGTACTTC
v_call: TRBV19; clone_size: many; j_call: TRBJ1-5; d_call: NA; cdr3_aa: CASSPLGSGNQPQHF; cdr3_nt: TGTGCCAGTAGTCCCTTAGGGAGCGGCAATCAGCCCCAGCATTTT
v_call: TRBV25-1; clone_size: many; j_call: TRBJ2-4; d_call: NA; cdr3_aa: CASQDRGSKNIQYF; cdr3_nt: TGTGCCAGCCAGGACAGAGGAAGCAAAAACATTCAGTACTTC
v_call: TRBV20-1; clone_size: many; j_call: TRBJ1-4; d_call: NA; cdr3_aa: CSAKTGAVSSKLFF; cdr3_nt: TGCAGTGCCAAAACTGGGGCGGTCTCATCAAAACTGTTTTTT
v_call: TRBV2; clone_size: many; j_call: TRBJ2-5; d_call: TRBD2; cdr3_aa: CASRGSGSWQETQYF; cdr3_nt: TGTGCCAGCAGGGGGAGCGGGAGTTGGCAAGAGACCCAGTACTTC
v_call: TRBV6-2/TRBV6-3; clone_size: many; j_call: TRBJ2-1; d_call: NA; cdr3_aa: CASSQRTSEQFF; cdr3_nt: TGTGCCAGCAGTCAAAGGACGAGTGAGCAGTTCTTC
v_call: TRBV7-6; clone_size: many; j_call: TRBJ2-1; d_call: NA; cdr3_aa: CASSTGTGDEQFF; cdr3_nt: TGTGCCAGCAGCACCGGGACGGGGGATGAGCAGTTCTTC
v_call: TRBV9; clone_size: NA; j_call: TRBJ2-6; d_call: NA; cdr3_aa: CASSVVQSGANVLTF; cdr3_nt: TGTGCCAGCAGCGTAGTACAGTCTGGGGCCAACGTCCTGACTTTC
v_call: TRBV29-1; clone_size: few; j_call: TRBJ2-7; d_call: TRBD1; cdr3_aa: CSFLGQTYEQYF; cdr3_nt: TGCAGCTTTCTGGGACAGACCTACGAGCAGTACTTC
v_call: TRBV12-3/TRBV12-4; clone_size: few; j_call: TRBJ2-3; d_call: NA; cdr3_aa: CASSFYADTQYF; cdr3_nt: TGTGCCAGCAGTTTCTATGCAGATACGCAGTATTTT
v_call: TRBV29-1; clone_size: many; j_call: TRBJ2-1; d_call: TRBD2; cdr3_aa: CTGTSGRNINEQFF; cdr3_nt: TGCACAGGGACTAGCGGGAGAAACATCAATGAGCAGTTCTTC
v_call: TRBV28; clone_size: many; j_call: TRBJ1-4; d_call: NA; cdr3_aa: CASSSGGFFEKLFF; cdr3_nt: TGTGCCAGCAGTTCGGGGGGTTTCTTCGAAAAACTGTTTTTT
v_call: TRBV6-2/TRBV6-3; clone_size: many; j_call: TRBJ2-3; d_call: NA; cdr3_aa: CASSYNPSHRTESTDTQYF; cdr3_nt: TGTGCCAGCAGTTATAACCCATCCCACAGGACAGAAAGCACAGATACGCAGTATTTT
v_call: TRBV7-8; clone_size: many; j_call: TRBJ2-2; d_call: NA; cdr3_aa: CASSLKGGVGGELFF; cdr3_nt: TGTGCCAGCAGCTTAAAGGGGGGCGTCGGCGGGGAGCTGTTTTTT
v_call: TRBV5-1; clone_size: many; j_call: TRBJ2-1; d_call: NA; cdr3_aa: CASSEGTYNEQFF; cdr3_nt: TGCGCCAGCAGCGAGGGTACCTACAATGAGCAGTTCTTC
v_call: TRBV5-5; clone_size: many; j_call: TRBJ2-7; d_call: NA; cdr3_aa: CASSLPSPYEQYF; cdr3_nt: TGTGCCAGCAGCTTGCCCTCGCCCTACGAGCAGTACTTC
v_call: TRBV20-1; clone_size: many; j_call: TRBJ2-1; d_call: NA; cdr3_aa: CSAPDLGGLGIGEQFF; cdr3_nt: TGCAGTGCCCCTGATCTAGGGGGACTCGGGATTGGTGAGCAGTTCTTC
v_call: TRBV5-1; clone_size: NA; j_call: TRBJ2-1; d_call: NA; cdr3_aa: CASINQGGDEQFF; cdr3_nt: TGCGCCAGCATCAACCAGGGGGGCGATGAGCAGTTCTTC
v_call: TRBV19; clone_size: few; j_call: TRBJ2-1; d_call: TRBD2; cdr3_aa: CASSILASGYNEQFF; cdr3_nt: TGTGCCAGTAGTATATTGGCTAGCGGGTACAATGAGCAGTTCTTC
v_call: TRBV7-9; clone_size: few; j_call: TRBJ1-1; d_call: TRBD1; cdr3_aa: CASSLESGGVGQALF; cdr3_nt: TGTGCCAGCAGCTTAGAATCAGGGGGCGTGGGTCAGGCTCTCTTT
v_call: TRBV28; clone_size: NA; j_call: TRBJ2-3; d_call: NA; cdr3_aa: CASSPLASADTQYF; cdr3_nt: TGTGCCAGCAGTCCGCTAGCGAGCGCAGATACGCAGTATTTT
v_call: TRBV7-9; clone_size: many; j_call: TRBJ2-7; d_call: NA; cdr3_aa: CASSPRPYEQYF; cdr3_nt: TGTGCCAGCAGCCCCCGCCCCTACGAGCAGTACTTC
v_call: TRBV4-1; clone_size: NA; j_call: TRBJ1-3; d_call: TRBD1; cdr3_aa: CASSQNRGVGYSGNTIYF; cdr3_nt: TGCGCCAGCAGCCAAAACAGGGGGGTTGGATACTCTGGAAACACCATATATTTT
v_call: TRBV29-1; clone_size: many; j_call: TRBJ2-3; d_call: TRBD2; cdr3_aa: CSVGGLASGIDTQYF; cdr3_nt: TGCAGCGTAGGGGGTTTGGCTAGCGGGATTGATACGCAGTATTTT
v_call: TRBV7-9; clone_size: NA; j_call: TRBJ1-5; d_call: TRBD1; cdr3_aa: CASSPRTGNQPQQF; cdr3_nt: TGTGCCAGCAGCCCGAGGACAGGTAATCAGCCCCAGCAGTTT
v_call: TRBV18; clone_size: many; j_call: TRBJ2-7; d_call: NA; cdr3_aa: CASSPRQPGEQYF; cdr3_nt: TGTGCCAGCTCACCAAGGCAGCCAGGGGAGCAGTACTTC
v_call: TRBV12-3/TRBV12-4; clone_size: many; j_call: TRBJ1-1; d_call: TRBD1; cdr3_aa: CASSPQQGGEAFF; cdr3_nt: TGTGCCAGCAGCCCTCAACAGGGGGGTGAAGCTTTCTTT
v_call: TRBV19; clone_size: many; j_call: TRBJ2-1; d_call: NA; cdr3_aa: CASSMNSVQYPYNEQFF; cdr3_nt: TGTGCCAGTAGTATGAACAGCGTCCAGTACCCCTACAATGAGCAGTTCTTC
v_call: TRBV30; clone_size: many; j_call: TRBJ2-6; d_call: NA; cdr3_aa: CAWSANREWANVLTF; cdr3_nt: TGTGCCTGGAGTGCCAACAGGGAATGGGCCAACGTCCTGACTTTC